These 14 T cell receptor beta chains were all obtained from the same sample, sequenced in a study of T cells after yellow fever vaccination (dated by TCRdb to 2018 to 2020). This sample's treatment or condition label indicates: live attenuated yellow fever vaccine strain. Receptor amplification or capture employed 5' RACE. The sequencer listed for this sample is Illumina HiSeq 2500. The public sequencing data were trimmed at Q25 with fastp and processed into clonotypes with MiXCR by TCRdb, which kept only in-frame beta chains. Each CDR3 protein gets just one entry, which takes the most common genes and DNA from the rows behind it. Recorded for this sample are about 400,000 distinct CDR3 sequences; about 6% of them occurred a single time. The top ten constitute 15% of the sample. Sequencing was performed on PBMCs, taken 5 days after the yellow fever booster vaccination. The origin of the receptors is a man aged 25 to 40 who received the YFV17D yellow fever vaccine.

In this sample, this clonotype turned up many times. V is TRBV24-1 and J is TRBJ2-2; the D is unclear. Trimming removed 3 bases at V and 1 base at J, with 8 bases between. Germline loops: CDR1 KGHDR, CDR2 SFDVKD. This CDR3 spans 15 amino acids. The CDR3 protein is CATSDRFKNTGELFF. For the CDR3, the DNA is TGTGCCACCAGTGATCGTTTTAAGAACACCGGGGAGCTGTTTTTT.

This clonotype has more than one count but fewer than ten. The rearrangement uses TRBV5-1 and TRBJ2-5; D not resolved. CDR1 and CDR2 (germline): SGHRS, YFSETQ. V dropped 0 bases and J dropped 5 bases, with 11 bases sitting between them. The CDR3 has 14 amino acids. CDR3 residues: CASSLAGVRETQYF. The CDR3 nucleotides read TGCGCCAGCAGCTTGGCTGGAGTGCGGGAGACCCAGTACTTC.

The table lists this clonotype with a few counts. The chain links TRBV12-3 or TRBV12-4 to TRBJ2-7, with 7 nucleotides matching TRBD2. The CDR3 has 15 residues. V shed 4 bases, J shed 0 bases, and the junction held 6 bases outside the gene matches. The CDR3 region has the DNA TGTGCCAGCAGTTCACGGACTAGGGGCTCCTACGAGCAGTACTTC. This gives the protein CASSSRTRGSYEQYF.

This clonotype came up many times. The chain couples TRBV6-2 or TRBV6-3 to TRBJ2-4; 8 nucleotides agree with TRBD2. V was clipped by 2 bases and J by 9 bases; unmatched bases: 6. Germline CDR1 and CDR2: MNHEY and SVGEGT. The CDR3 consists of 14 residues. The CDR3 sequence: CASSYGTSMGIQYF. In nucleotides, the CDR3 is TGTGCCAGCAGTTACGGGACTAGTATGGGCATTCAGTACTTC.

The chain couples TRBV20-1 to TRBJ2-2; D remains unclear. V was pared by 6 bases and J by 2 bases, with 10 bases between. This CDR3 is 13 amino acids long. Germline V gene lookup returns CDR1 DFQATT and CDR2 SNEGSKA (reference sequence). The CDR3 loop reads CSALRENTGELFF. DNA for the CDR3: TGCAGTGCGCTGAGAGAAAACACCGGGGAGCTGTTTTTT.

The chain combines TRBV23-1 with TRBJ2-1; 11 nucleotides line up with TRBD2. TRBV23-1 counts as an open reading frame of uncertain function. The CDR3 is 15 amino acids. V gave up 6 bases and J gave up 5 bases; unmatched junction bases: 6. CDR3 nucleotide sequence: TGCGCCAGCAGACTGGTAGCGGGAGGGAACAATGAGCAGTTCTTC. Protein product: CASRLVAGGNNEQFF.

In this sample, this clonotype turned up a few times. This chain joins TRBV11-3 and TRBJ2-1, with 13 bases lining up with TRBD2. CDR3 length equals 16 residues. Germline lookup yields CDR1 SGHNT and CDR2 YENEEA. Trimming removed 6 bases from V and 6 bases from J; junction bases left unmatched: 8. CDR3 sequence reads: CASSFEGLAGVNEQFF. CDR3 in DNA: TGTGCCAGCAGTTTTGAAGGACTAGCGGGAGTCAATGAGCAGTTCTTC.

The chain combines TRBV18 with TRBJ2-1, with 10 bases matching TRBD1. J gave up 6 bases and V 2 bases, and 10 bases lay outside the gene matches. CDR3 size: 17 residues. The V gene's germline CDR1 is KGHSH and CDR2 LQKENI. This CDR3 is CASSPLLGGTGVNEQFF. CDR3 DNA: TGTGCCAGCTCACCATTATTGGGTGGGACAGGGGTCAATGAGCAGTTCTTC.

The chain links TRBV18 to TRBJ2-1; D is possibly TRBD1 or TRBD2 (5 bases each). Germline lookup yields CDR1 KGHSH and CDR2 LQKENI. Trimming stripped 0 bases from V and 6 bases from J, with 12 bases between. The CDR3 has 15 amino acids. The CDR3 coding sequence is TGTGCCAGCTCACCACCGGGGGAGATTCGCAATGAGCAGTTCTTC. Its protein is CASSPPGEIRNEQFF.

As to this clonotype: An end of the junction does not agree with germline; a read error may underlie this. The chain links TRBV27 to TRBJ1-4; tentative D call: TRBD1 (6 bases). Germline V gives CDR1 MNHEY, CDR2 SMNVEV (reference sequence). The CDR3 covers 14 residues. The CDR3 loop is CASSFGTTNEKLFF. In DNA, the CDR3 is TGTGCCAGCAGTTTTGGGACAACCAATGAAAAACTGTTTTTT.

This clonotype was found a few times. This chain connects TRBV20-1 to TRBJ2-1, with D perhaps TRBD2 (6 bases). Germline V lookup: CDR1 DFQATT, CDR2 SNEGSKA (reference sequence). The CDR3 spans 16 residues. Trimming shortened V by 0 bases and J by 2 bases, and 14 bases separated the two germline ends. CDR3 in DNA: TGCAGTGCTAGAGATGCTCTGCGACTAGCCTACAATGAGCAGTTCTTC. It specifies CSARDALRLAYNEQFF.

The gene calls are TRBV28 and TRBJ2-6; D possibly uses TRBD1 or TRBD2 (6 bases each). Per the germline V gene, CDR1 is MDHEN and CDR2 is SYDVKM. The CDR3 extends over 14 amino acids. V lost 5 bases, J lost 13 bases, and 18 bases lay in between. CDR3 bases: TGTGCCAGCAGTACAACTAGGGGGGCTCGAGTCCTGACTTTC. This encodes CASSTTRGARVLTF. Full variable domain (outside the CDR3, taken from reference TRBV28 and TRBJ2-6): DVKVTQSSRYLVKRTGEKVFLECVQDMDHENMFWYRQDPGLGLRLIYFSYDVKMKEKGDIPEGYSVSREKKERFSLILESASTNQTSMYLCASSTTRGARVLTFGAGSRLTVL.

This clonotype was found a few times. V gene TRBV7-2 combines with J gene TRBJ1-5; D is undetermined. CDR3 length: 12 amino acids. V was pared by 1 base and J by 12 bases, with 10 bases between. CDR1 is SGHTA and CDR2 is FQGNSA in the germline V gene. The DNA for the CDR3 is TGTGCCAGCAGCTTAGGTCTTGGAGGCCAGCATTTT. It codes for CASSLGLGGQHF.

This clonotype turned up a few times. The chain carries TRBV6-2 or TRBV6-3 and TRBJ2-5; D is undetermined. The ends were cut back, 5 bases at V and 4 bases at J, with 11 bases in the middle. CDR1 is MNHEY and CDR2 is SVGEGT in the germline V gene. The CDR3 length is 13 residues. The CDR3 DNA reads as TGTGCCAGCAGTCTCCGGAACCGAGAGACCCAGTACTTC. Protein product: CASSLRNRETQYF.